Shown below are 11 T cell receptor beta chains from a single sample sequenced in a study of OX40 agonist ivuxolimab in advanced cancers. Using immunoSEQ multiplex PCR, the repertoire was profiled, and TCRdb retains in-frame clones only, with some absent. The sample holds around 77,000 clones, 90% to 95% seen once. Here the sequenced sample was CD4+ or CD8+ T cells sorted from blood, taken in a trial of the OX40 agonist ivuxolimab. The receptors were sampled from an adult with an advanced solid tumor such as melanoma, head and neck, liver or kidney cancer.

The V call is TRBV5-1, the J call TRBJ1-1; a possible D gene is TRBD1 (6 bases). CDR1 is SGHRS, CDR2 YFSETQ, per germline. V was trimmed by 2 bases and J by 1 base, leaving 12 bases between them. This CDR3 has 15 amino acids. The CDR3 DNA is TGCGCCAGCAGCTTTAGGGGGGGTACGAACACTGAAGCTTTCTTT. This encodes CASSFRGGTNTEAFF.

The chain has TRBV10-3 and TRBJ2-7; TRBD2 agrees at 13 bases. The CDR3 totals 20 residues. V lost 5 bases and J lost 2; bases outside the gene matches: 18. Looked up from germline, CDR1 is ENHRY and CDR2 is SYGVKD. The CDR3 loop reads CAISTTPGLAGSPTPYEQYF. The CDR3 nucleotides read TGTGCCATCAGTACGACACCGGGACTAGCGGGATCACCTACACCCTACGAGCAGTACTTC.

The CDR3: CASSALAEGQGLFF. The CDR3 DNA sequence: TGTGCCAGCAGCGCATTGGCGGAGGGACAGGGGTTGTTTTTT. The chain employs TRBV9 and TRBJ2-2; 10 bases match TRBD1. The germline CDR1 and CDR2 sequences are SGDLS and YYNGEE. This CDR3 is 14 amino acids long. Trimming at V came to 3 bases and at J to 15 bases, leaving 11 bases not matched to a gene.

CDR3 bases: TGTGCCAGCAGTTTCCAGCTAGCGGGAGGGGCCAACGTCCTGACTTTC. It specifies CASSFQLAGGANVLTF. V usage is TRBV28 and J usage is TRBJ2-6; 9 bases line up with TRBD2. This CDR3 is built from 16 residues. Germline CDR1 reads MDHEN; CDR2 reads SYDVKM. Trimming cost V 3 bases and J 4 bases; bases outside gene matches: 4.

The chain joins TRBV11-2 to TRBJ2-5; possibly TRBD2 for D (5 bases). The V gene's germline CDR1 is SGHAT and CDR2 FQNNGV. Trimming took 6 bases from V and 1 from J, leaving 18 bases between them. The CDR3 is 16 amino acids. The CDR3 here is CASRHPGMGSQETQYF. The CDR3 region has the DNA TGTGCCAGCAGACATCCCGGGATGGGTAGCCAAGAGACCCAGTACTTC.

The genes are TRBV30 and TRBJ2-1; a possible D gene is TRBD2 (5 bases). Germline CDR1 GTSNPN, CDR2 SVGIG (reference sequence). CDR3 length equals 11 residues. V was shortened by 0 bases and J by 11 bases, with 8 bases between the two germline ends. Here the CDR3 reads CAWSVPGKQFF. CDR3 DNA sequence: TGTGCCTGGAGTGTACCGGGGAAGCAGTTCTTC.

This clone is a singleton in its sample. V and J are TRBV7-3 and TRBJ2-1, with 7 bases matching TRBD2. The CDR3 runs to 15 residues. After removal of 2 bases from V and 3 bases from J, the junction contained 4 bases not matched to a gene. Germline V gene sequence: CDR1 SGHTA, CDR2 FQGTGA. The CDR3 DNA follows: TGTGCCAGCAGCTTAGGGGCGGGAGTCTACAATGAGCAGTTCTTC. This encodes CASSLGAGVYNEQFF.

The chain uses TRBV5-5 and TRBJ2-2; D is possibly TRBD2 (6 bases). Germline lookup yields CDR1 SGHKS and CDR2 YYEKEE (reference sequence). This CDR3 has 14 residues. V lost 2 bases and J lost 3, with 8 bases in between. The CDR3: CASSLTGDTGELFF. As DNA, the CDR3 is TGTGCCAGCAGCTTAACGGGGGACACCGGGGAGCTGTTTTTT.

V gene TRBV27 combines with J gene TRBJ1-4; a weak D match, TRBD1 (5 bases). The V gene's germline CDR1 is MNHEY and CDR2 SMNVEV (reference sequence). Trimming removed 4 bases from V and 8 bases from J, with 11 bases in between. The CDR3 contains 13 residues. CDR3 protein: CASSWREGEKLFF. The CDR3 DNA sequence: TGTGCCAGCAGTTGGCGGGAGGGGGAAAAACTGTTTTTT.

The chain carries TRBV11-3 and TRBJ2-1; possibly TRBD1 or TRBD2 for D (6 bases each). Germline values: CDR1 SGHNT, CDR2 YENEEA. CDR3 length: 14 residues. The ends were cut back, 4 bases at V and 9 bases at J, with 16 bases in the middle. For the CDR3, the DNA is TGTGCCAGCAGCTGGGGGGCCCTCCAGGTTGAGCAGTTCTTC. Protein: CASSWGALQVEQFF.

The CDR3: CASSAGHTDTQYF. The CDR3 DNA reads as TGTGCCAGCAGCGCAGGACACACAGATACGCAGTATTTT. The J gene is TRBJ2-3, the V gene TRBV7-2; D might be TRBD1 (5 bases). Germline CDR1 SGHTA, CDR2 FQGNSA. V was pared by 5 bases and J by 2 bases, with 8 bases between. CDR3 length: 13 amino acids.